A single sample gave rise to the 29 T cell receptor beta chains below, sequenced in a study of shared clonotypes between healthy human individuals. Naive CD8 cells lacked CD45RO, underwent positive selection for CCR7 and left out terminally differentiated effector memory CD45RA+ cells. TCRdb keeps only in-frame clones here, not all; method: immunoSEQ multiplex PCR. This table has about 820,000 clones, about 92% appearing once. The sequenced sample consisted of naive CD8+ T cells sorted from blood. These receptors were collected from a man between 25 and 39 years old in good health.

The chain joins TRBV27 to TRBJ1-2; a possible D gene is TRBD1 (5 bases). CDR3 length: 14 amino acids. Germline CDR1 MNHEY, CDR2 SMNVEV (reference sequence). The ends were cut back, 8 bases at V and 4 bases at J, with 17 bases in the middle. In DNA, the CDR3 is TGTGCCAGCGGCGGGTCGGGGGGAGTCTATGGCTACACCTTC. Translation: CASGGSGGVYGYTF.

The V gene is TRBV2, the J gene TRBJ2-3; perhaps D is TRBD1 or TRBD2 (5 bases each). Trimming pared 8 bases from V and 1 base from J, leaving 13 bases between. CDR1 and CDR2 (germline): SNHLY, FYNNEI. CDR3 length: 14 amino acids. CDR3 in DNA: TGTGCCAGCCTTGGGGGAGCCGGCACAGATACGCAGTATTTT. It is translated as CASLGGAGTDTQYF.

This rearrangement joins TRBV7-8 to TRBJ1-5; D gene ambiguous. The V and J ends lost 1 base and 4 bases respectively, with 11 bases between them. There are 15 residues in the CDR3. Germline CDR1 and CDR2: SGHVS and FQNEAQ. This CDR3 reads CASSLGTVLNQPQHF. DNA for the CDR3: TGTGCCAGCAGCTTAGGAACAGTGTTGAATCAGCCCCAGCATTTT.

This clone was observed a single time. The rearrangement uses TRBV7-6 and TRBJ2-1; either TRBD1 or TRBD2 may supply D (5 bases each). Trimming cost V 5 bases and J 6 bases, with 17 bases left between them. The germline V gene has CDR1 SGHVS and CDR2 FNYEAQ. The length of the CDR3 is 15 residues. Written as DNA, the CDR3 is TGTGCCAGCAGCCACCCCGGGGCAGCAACCAATGAGCAGTTCTTC. This translates into CASSHPGAATNEQFF.

The DNA of the CDR3 is TGTGCCAGCAGCTTAACGGGGTCTCGCAATCAGCCCCAGCATTTT. Translated, it gives CASSLTGSRNQPQHF. The rearrangement links TRBV11-2 to TRBJ1-5, with unresolved D. The ends were cut back, 2 bases at V and 2 bases at J, with 10 bases in the middle. Per germline, CDR1 SGHAT and CDR2 FQNNGV. This CDR3 comprises 15 residues. The full variable domain, with the rest looked up from reference TRBV11-2 and TRBJ1-5, is EAGVAQSPRYKIIEKRQSVAFWCNPISGHATLYWYQQILGQGPKLLIQFQNNGVVDDSQLPKDRFSAERLKGVDSTLKIQPAKLEDSAVYLCASSLTGSRNQPQHFGDGTRLSIL.

The genes are TRBV5-4 and TRBJ2-1; D not resolved. V lost 0 bases and J 5 bases, leaving 12 bases between the germline ends. Germline-derived CDR1 and CDR2 are SGHNT and YYREEE (reference sequence). CDR3 length: 15 amino acids. The CDR3 here is CASSLASFPNNEQFF. The DNA for the CDR3 is TGTGCCAGCAGCTTGGCCAGTTTCCCAAACAATGAGCAGTTCTTC.

The chain joins TRBV6-5 to TRBJ1-5, with D hard to call. Trimming cost V 6 bases and J 0 bases, with 9 bases left between them. Germline assignment: CDR1 MNHEY and CDR2 SVGAGI. CDR3 size: 14 residues. CDR3 residues: CASSGDTSNQPQHF. For the CDR3, the DNA is TGTGCCAGCAGCGGCGACACTAGCAATCAGCCCCAGCATTTT.

The V call is TRBV28, the J call TRBJ2-3; D gene ambiguous. CDR1 is MDHEN, CDR2 SYDVKM, per germline. V gave up 5 bases and J gave up 6 bases, with 15 bases separating them. The CDR3 loop spans 14 amino acids. CDR3 DNA: TGTGCCAGCAGTCTATTTCTTCACGTCGATACGCAGTATTTT. This codes for CASSLFLHVDTQYF.

CDR3 in amino acids: CSASTPGGYTF. Written as DNA, the CDR3 is TGCAGTGCTTCAACCCCGGGCGGCTACACCTTC. The genes are TRBV20-1 and TRBJ1-2; D gene uncertain. The V and J ends lost 5 bases and 8 bases respectively, with 12 bases between them. This CDR3 is 11 amino acids long. Germline CDR1 reads DFQATT; CDR2 reads SNEGSKA (reference sequence).

The chain joins TRBV27 to TRBJ2-7, with D hard to call. This CDR3 spans 11 amino acids. The germline gives CDR1 MNHEY, CDR2 SMNVEV (reference sequence). V lost 11 bases and J 1 base, leaving 9 bases between the germline ends. The CDR3 protein is CAVGLSYEQYF. The CDR3 DNA follows: TGTGCCGTGGGCCTTTCCTACGAGCAGTACTTC.

This clone has more than one count but fewer than ten. The chain carries TRBV11-3 and TRBJ2-5; the match to TRBD2 covers 9 bases. The CDR3 length is 14 residues. CDR1 is SGHNT and CDR2 is YENEEA in the germline V gene. Losses at the gene ends were 8 bases for V and 13 bases for J; bases not matched to a gene: 17. The DNA of the CDR3 is TGTGCCAGCTCCCAGCGGGAGGTTTATGCCCGGTGGTACTTC. It is translated as CASSQREVYARWYF.

This clone has more than one count but fewer than ten. This chain connects TRBV6-1 to TRBJ1-5; perhaps TRBD1 as D (6 bases). The CDR3 covers 14 residues. Germline CDR1 is MNHNS and CDR2 is SASEGT. Trimming stripped 7 bases from V and 7 bases from J, with 17 bases between. The CDR3 bases are TGTGCCAGCACGACAGGAGGAAGAGGACAGCCCCAGCATTTT. Its translation: CASTTGGRGQPQHF.

V usage is TRBV6-5 and J usage is TRBJ2-1; D is uncertain. This CDR3 is built from 14 residues. V was clipped by 2 bases and J by 3 bases, with 8 bases between them. Germline-derived CDR1 and CDR2 are MNHEY and SVGAGI. This CDR3 is CASSYGLYYNEQFF. Written as DNA, the CDR3 is TGTGCCAGCAGTTACGGGCTATACTACAATGAGCAGTTCTTC.

The DNA of the CDR3 is TGTGCCAGCAGCTTAGGGGCGACTCCTAACGAGCAGTACTTC. Its protein product is CASSLGATPNEQYF. The chain joins TRBV7-6 to TRBJ2-7; D is ambiguous. The CDR3 is 14 residues long. V lost 1 base, J lost 5 bases, and 12 bases lay in between. From germline, CDR1 is SGHVS and CDR2 FNYEAQ.

The chain couples TRBV5-4 to TRBJ2-5; 7 nucleotides match TRBD2. The CDR3 is 16 amino acids. CDR1 and CDR2 from the germline V gene are SGHNT and YYREEE (reference sequence). V dropped 5 bases and J dropped 2; count of bases not matched to a gene: 12. CDR3 in DNA: TGTGCCAGCAGGCACCTGGGGCAGGGAGGGCAAGAGACCCAGTACTTC. Translation gives CASRHLGQGGQETQYF.

The chain combines TRBV28 with TRBJ2-7; the D is unclear. This CDR3 region has 11 residues. Germline V gene sequence: CDR1 MDHEN, CDR2 SYDVKM. Deletions cut 3 bases from V and 4 bases from J, with 4 bases between. CDR3 amino acids: CASSFQYEQYF. CDR3 nucleotides: TGTGCCAGCAGTTTTCAGTACGAGCAGTACTTC.

This clone was detected once. V and J are TRBV27 and TRBJ2-3; 7 positions agree with TRBD2. Losses at the gene ends were 8 bases for V and 1 base for J; bases not matched to a gene: 9. The CDR3 covers 15 residues. Germline values: CDR1 MNHEY, CDR2 SMNVEV (reference sequence). The CDR3 DNA reads TGTGCCAGCTACGGTGGGCTAGCGGGCACAGATACGCAGTATTTT. It specifies CASYGGLAGTDTQYF.

The rearrangement links TRBV7-8 to TRBJ2-2, with D uncertain. There are 16 residues in the CDR3. Looked up from germline, CDR1 is SGHVS and CDR2 is FQNEAQ. Trimming shortened V by 4 bases and J by 1 base, and 13 bases separated the two germline ends. This CDR3 is CASSSLLGRNTGELFF. CDR3 bases: TGTGCCAGCAGCTCCCTTCTGGGCAGGAACACCGGGGAGCTGTTTTTT.

This chain connects TRBV12-5 to TRBJ1-1, with D hard to call. The V gene's germline CDR1 is LGHNT and CDR2 FRNRAP. The CDR3 length is 12 residues. V was trimmed by 1 base and J by 7 bases, leaving 7 bases between them. CDR3 in DNA: TGTGCTAGTGGTTTGGGGACGGTTGAAGCTTTCTTT. It specifies CASGLGTVEAFF. The whole variable domain, remainder taken from reference TRBV12-5 and TRBJ1-1, is DARVTQTPRHKVTEMGQEVTMRCQPILGHNTVFWYRQTMMQGLELLAYFRNRAPLDDSGMPKDRFSAEMPDATLATLKIQPSEPRDSAVYFCASGLGTVEAFFGQGTRLTVV.

The genes are TRBV27 and TRBJ2-1; D remains unclear. V was trimmed by 4 bases and J by 6 bases, leaving 13 bases between them. CDR3 length equals 14 residues. From germline, CDR1 is MNHEY and CDR2 SMNVEV (reference sequence). CDR3 sequence: CASSYDQPTNEQFF. The CDR3 DNA sequence: TGTGCCAGCAGTTATGACCAGCCAACCAATGAGCAGTTCTTC.

The rearrangement joins TRBV4-1 to TRBJ2-7; no firm D call. Germline V gives CDR1 MGHRA, CDR2 YSYEKL. Trimming took off 1 base at V and 0 bases at J, with 7 bases between the two ends. The CDR3 is 14 residues long. As DNA, the CDR3 is TGCGCCAGCAGCCAAGTCGGCCCCTCCTACGAGCAGTACTTC. This encodes CASSQVGPSYEQYF.

This chain links TRBV10-3 with TRBJ1-5; a weak D match, TRBD1 (6 bases). Germline CDR1 is ENHRY and CDR2 is SYGVKD. The CDR3 covers 16 residues. V dropped 3 bases and J dropped 0 bases, with 12 bases sitting between them. In DNA, the CDR3 is TGTGCCATCAGTGATCCAGGGGACCTTAGCAATCAGCCCCAGCATTTT. Protein: CAISDPGDLSNQPQHF.

This clone is a singleton in its sample. The gene calls are TRBV27 and TRBJ1-5; 10 bases are a match to TRBD1. Germline V lookup: CDR1 MNHEY, CDR2 SMNVEV (reference sequence). With 7 bases clipped from V and 4 bases from J, the junction kept 10 bases outside the gene matches. The CDR3 totals 16 residues. DNA for the CDR3: TGTGCCAGCAAGACAGGGGGCTCGGCCCTAAATCAGCCCCAGCATTTT. It specifies CASKTGGSALNQPQHF.

This clone appeared once. The chain has TRBV27 and TRBJ2-7, with 8 bases that match TRBD1. Trimming took 4 bases from V and 4 from J; bases not matched to a gene: 15. The CDR3 loop spans 17 amino acids. Germline V gives CDR1 MNHEY, CDR2 SMNVEV (reference sequence). CDR3 nucleotides: TGTGCCAGCAGTTCTCTCCAATCCGGGACAGGAGCTTACGAGCAGTACTTC. Translation: CASSSLQSGTGAYEQYF.

The chain carries TRBV7-9 and TRBJ2-1; no reliable D call. V lost 2 bases and J lost 3, with 8 bases in between. The CDR3 totals 14 residues. Germline V lookup: CDR1 SEHNR, CDR2 FQNEAQ (reference sequence). Written as DNA, the CDR3 is TGTGCCAGCAGCTTATTATACGGCTACAATGAGCAGTTCTTC. Its protein is CASSLLYGYNEQFF.

CDR3 protein: CASNGPAAGELFF. The CDR3 DNA reads TGTGCCAGCAACGGGCCGGCTGCCGGGGAGCTGTTTTTT. The chain has TRBV27 and TRBJ2-2; D uncertain. Germline CDR1 reads MNHEY; CDR2 reads SMNVEV (reference sequence). The length of the CDR3 is 13 residues. Trimming pared 7 bases from V and 6 bases from J, leaving 12 bases between.

In regard to this clone: Other DNA sequences in the sample encode the same CDR3. The chain uses TRBV7-9 and TRBJ2-7; tentatively, D is TRBD2 (5 bases). The V gene lost 5 bases and the J gene lost 4 bases, with 12 bases spanning the gap. CDR3 length: 13 residues. Germline V gene lookup returns CDR1 SEHNR and CDR2 FQNEAQ (reference sequence). CDR3 region: CASSPPLAYEQYF. CDR3 DNA sequence: TGTGCCAGCAGCCCTCCCCTAGCTTACGAGCAGTACTTC.

The J gene is TRBJ2-3, the V gene TRBV27; TRBD2 matches 12 bases. Looked up from germline, CDR1 is MNHEY and CDR2 is SMNVEV (reference sequence). The CDR3 has 15 residues. V was clipped by 6 bases and J by 7 bases; unmatched bases: 8. The DNA of the CDR3 is TGTGCCAGCAGAATACTAGCGGGGGGAGGAAATACGCAGTATTTT. Translating it yields CASRILAGGGNTQYF.

The rearrangement links TRBV7-9 to TRBJ1-2, with D possibly matching TRBD1 (6 bases). Trimming removed 1 base at V and 0 bases at J, with 15 bases between. CDR3 length: 17 amino acids. Germline-derived CDR1 and CDR2 are SEHNR and FQNEAQ (reference sequence). DNA for the CDR3: TGTGCCAGCAGCTTAGGCATCGCGGGGGCTACTAACTATGGCTACACCTTC. As protein: CASSLGIAGATNYGYTF.